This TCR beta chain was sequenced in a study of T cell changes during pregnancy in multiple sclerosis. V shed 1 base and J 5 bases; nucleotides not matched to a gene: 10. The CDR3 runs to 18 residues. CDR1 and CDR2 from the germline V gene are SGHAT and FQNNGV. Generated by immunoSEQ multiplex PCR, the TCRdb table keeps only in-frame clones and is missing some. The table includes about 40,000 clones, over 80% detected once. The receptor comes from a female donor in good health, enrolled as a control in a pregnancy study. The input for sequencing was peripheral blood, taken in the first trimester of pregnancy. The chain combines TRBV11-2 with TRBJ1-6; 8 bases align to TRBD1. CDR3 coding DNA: TGTGCCAGCAGCTTAGCGTGGAGACAGGGGACCCATAATTCACCCCTCCACTTT. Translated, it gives CASSLAWRQGTHNSPLHF.